The clone carrying this T cell receptor beta chain was detected only once. A read error may account for a junction end that differs from germline. This sample stems from a study of tumor-infiltrating lymphocytes in primary liver carcinoma. The tissue used was unsorted bulk material of about 19-31 mg. RNA and DNA were co-extracted from it with the AllPrep DNA/RNA mini kit. Production of TCR beta cDNA used around 500 ng total RNA together with a constant-region primer. Library construction for TCR beta comprised three nested multiplex PCR rounds performed with slightly modified ARM-PCR. TRBV1-TRBV30 forward primers paired with a C-beta reverse primer were used in the first two PCR rounds, which ran roughly 9 cycles each. TCRdb independently ran MiXCR on the multiplex PCR reads; one entry per CDR3 protein. In the table there are about 84,000 distinct CDR3 sequences, approximately 72% of which are singletons.

Germline CDR1 and CDR2: SGHAT and FQNNGV. This CDR3 has 15 amino acids. V and J are TRBV11-2 and TRBJ2-1; D is ambiguous. The TCR originated in a man aged 35-49 years with primary liver carcinoma and hepatitis B virus infection. Sequencing was carried out using liver tumor tissue from sampling region 1. Subset here: tumor region T1, superior pole. The CDR3 reads CVSSSLPHGYGEQFF. CDR3 DNA sequence: TGTGTCAGCAGCTCCTTACCCCATGGGTACGGTGAGCAGTTCTTC.